One and the same sample provided the 11 T cell receptor beta chains below, sequenced in a study of blood T cell repertoires in COVID-19 (dated by TCRdb to between 2020 and 2021). The library came from the immunoSEQ multiplex PCR assay. Entries here come from immuneACCESS through TCRdb and include only in-frame sequences with V and J called. Some clones fail to appear in such tables; in the studies checked, an unresolved V gene covers under half of the shortfall, and the cause of the remainder is unknown. This sample comprises 85,000 to 120,000 clones, about 85% of them detected only once. The top ten clonotypes cover more than 5% of the sample. What was sequenced was peripheral blood. Every receptor here comes from a woman in her 50s with COVID-19, enrolled during active disease.

CDR3 sequence reads: CASSISTGAEKLFF. The CDR3 DNA reads as TGTGCCAGTAGTATCTCGACAGGGGCTGAAAAACTGTTTTTT. This sequence joins TRBV19 and TRBJ1-4; TRBD1 agrees at 8 bases. The trim removed 3 bases at V and 7 bases at J, leaving 4 bases unmatched. Germline loops: CDR1 LNHDA, CDR2 SQIVND (reference sequence). The CDR3 is made up of 14 amino acids. Drawing the rest from reference TRBV19 and TRBJ1-4, the complete variable domain is DGGITQSPKYLFRKEGQNVTLSCEQNLNHDAMYWYRQDPGQGLRLIYYSQIVNDFQKGDIAEGYSVSREKKESFPLTVTSAQKNPTAFYLCASSISTGAEKLFFGSGTQLSVL.

There are many counts of this clone. The J gene is TRBJ1-2, the V gene TRBV27; 9 nucleotides agree with TRBD1. The J segment lost 7 bases and the V segment lost 0 bases, leaving 3 bases of the junction unmatched. Per the germline V gene, CDR1 is MNHEY and CDR2 is SMNVEV (reference sequence). This CDR3 contains 14 residues. In DNA form, the CDR3 reads TGTGCCAGCAGTTTATCATCACAGGGGGCTGGCTACACCTTC. The encoded protein is CASSLSSQGAGYTF.

The V call is TRBV30, the J call TRBJ2-5; D gene unclear. This CDR3 is built from 12 residues. Germline values: CDR1 GTSNPN, CDR2 SVGIG (reference sequence). The germline V and J ends were trimmed by 0 bases and 2 bases, with 4 bases remaining between them. CDR3 nucleotides: TGTGCCTGGAGTGTACAACAAGAGACCCAGTACTTC. Translation gives CAWSVQQETQYF.

The chain couples TRBV12-5 to TRBJ2-7, with TRBD1 as a possible D gene (8 bases). The germline gives CDR1 LGHNT, CDR2 FRNRAP. The CDR3 sequence is 23 residues long. V gave up 4 bases and J gave up 4 bases, with 41 bases separating them. The CDR3 DNA is TGTGCTAGTGGTTCCGGGGGGACAGGTTTGGGCGACCATTTCTCACGAGGGAAATACGAGCAGTACTTC. This translates into CASGSGGTGLGDHFSRGKYEQYF.

The chain recombines TRBV2 with TRBJ1-6; D may be TRBD1 (5 bases). Germline V lookup: CDR1 SNHLY, CDR2 FYNNEI. Trimming shortened V by 5 bases and J by 10 bases, and 18 bases separated the two germline ends. This CDR3 region has 15 residues. The CDR3 reads CASSWTKGSGSPLHF. CDR3 sequence (DNA): TGTGCCAGCAGTTGGACAAAGGGGTCTGGATCACCCCTCCACTTT. The whole variable domain, remainder taken from reference TRBV2 and TRBJ1-6, is EPEVTQTPSHQVTQMGQEVILRCVPISNHLYFYWYRQILGQKVEFLVSFYNNEISEKSEIFDDQFSVERPDGSNFTLKIRSTKLEDSAMYFCASSWTKGSGSPLHFGNGTRLTVT.

In this sample, this clone turned up once. The CDR3: CASSESQGYWGYTF. CDR3 nucleotide sequence: TGTGCCAGCAGTGAATCCCAGGGTTATTGGGGCTACACCTTC. The chain uses TRBV6-1 and TRBJ1-2, with a weak D call TRBD1 (5 bases). The germline V and J ends were trimmed by 2 bases and 8 bases, with 15 bases remaining between them. Looked up from germline, CDR1 is MNHNS and CDR2 is SASEGT. The CDR3 contains 14 residues.

This clone was seen just once. The chain joins TRBV30 to TRBJ1-1, with TRBD1 identical over 7 bases. The J segment lost 5 bases and the V segment lost 7 bases, leaving 10 bases of the junction unmatched. CDR1 and CDR2 from the germline V gene are GTSNPN and SVGIG (reference sequence). The CDR3 runs to 13 residues. The CDR3 protein is CAYSGGGRTEAFF. The CDR3 DNA reads as TGTGCCTATTCAGGGGGTGGAAGGACTGAAGCTTTCTTT.

The rearrangement joins TRBV19 to TRBJ1-2, with TRBD1 as a possible D gene (6 bases). CDR3 length equals 15 residues. V lost 4 bases and J 5 bases, leaving 17 bases between the germline ends. Germline CDR1 and CDR2: LNHDA and SQIVND (reference sequence). The CDR3 nucleotides are TGTGCCAGTAGTACCCTCTCGGACAGAACTTATGGCTACACCTTC. Translation gives CASSTLSDRTYGYTF.

This chain joins TRBV30 and TRBJ2-2; D unresolved. CDR1 is GTSNPN, CDR2 SVGIG, per germline (reference sequence). CDR3 size: 12 residues. V lost 0 bases, J lost 6 bases, and 5 bases lay in between. The CDR3 spells CAWSVRAGELFF. DNA for the CDR3: TGTGCCTGGAGTGTACGGGCCGGGGAGCTGTTTTTT.

This chain uses TRBV19 with TRBJ2-1; 8 nucleotides line up with TRBD2. CDR3 length: 15 residues. Trimming removed 0 bases from V and 10 bases from J; junction bases left unmatched: 8. Germline CDR1 and CDR2: LNHDA and SQIVND (reference sequence). In DNA, the CDR3 is TGTGCCAGTAGTATAGAAGGACTAGCCGGACCAGAGCAGTTCTTC. It translates to CASSIEGLAGPEQFF.

The genes are TRBV7-3 and TRBJ2-5, with 9 bases lining up with TRBD2. From germline, CDR1 is SGHTA and CDR2 FQGTGA. The CDR3 has 15 amino acids. V gave up 3 bases and J gave up 2 bases; unmatched junction bases: 4. The CDR3 loop is CASSFLAGEQETQYF. The DNA of the CDR3 is TGTGCCAGCAGCTTCTTAGCGGGGGAGCAAGAGACCCAGTACTTC.